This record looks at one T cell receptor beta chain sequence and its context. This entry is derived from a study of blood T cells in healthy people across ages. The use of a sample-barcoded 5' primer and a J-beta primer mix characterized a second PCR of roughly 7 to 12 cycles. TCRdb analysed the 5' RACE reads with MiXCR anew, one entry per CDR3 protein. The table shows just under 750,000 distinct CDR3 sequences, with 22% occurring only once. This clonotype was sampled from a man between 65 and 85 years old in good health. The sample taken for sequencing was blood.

The CDR3 protein is CSAAGLAGPDTQYF. CDR3 DNA: TGCAGTGCCGCGGGACTAGCGGGGCCAGATACGCAGTATTTT. The chain joins TRBV20-1 to TRBJ2-3; 13 bases line up with TRBD2. Germline lookup yields CDR1 DFQATT and CDR2 SNEGSKA (reference sequence). There are 14 residues in the CDR3. With V trimmed by 6 bases and J by 4 bases, 4 bases remained unmatched.